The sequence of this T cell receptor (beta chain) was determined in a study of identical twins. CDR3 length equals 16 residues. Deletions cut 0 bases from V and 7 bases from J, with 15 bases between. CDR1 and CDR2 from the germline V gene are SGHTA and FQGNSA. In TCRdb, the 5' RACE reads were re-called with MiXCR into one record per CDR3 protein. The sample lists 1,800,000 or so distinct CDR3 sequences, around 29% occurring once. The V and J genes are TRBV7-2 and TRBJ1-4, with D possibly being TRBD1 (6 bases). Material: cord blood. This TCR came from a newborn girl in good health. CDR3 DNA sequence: TGTGCCAGCAGCTTAGCGGAGACAGGCTTGGGTGAAAAACTGTTTTTT. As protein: CASSLAETGLGEKLFF.